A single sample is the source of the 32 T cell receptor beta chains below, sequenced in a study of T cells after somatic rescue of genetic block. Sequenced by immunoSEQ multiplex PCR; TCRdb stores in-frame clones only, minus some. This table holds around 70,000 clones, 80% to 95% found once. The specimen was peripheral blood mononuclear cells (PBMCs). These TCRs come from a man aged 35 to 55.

The DNA for the CDR3 is TGTGCCAGCTCCGAGAACAGCAGGGGGGCTGAAGCTTTCTTT. This gives the protein CASSENSRGAEAFF. This rearrangement joins TRBV18 to TRBJ1-1, with 7 bases aligning to TRBD1. With 6 bases clipped from V and 6 bases from J, the junction kept 10 bases outside the gene matches. Germline values: CDR1 KGHSH, CDR2 LQKENI. The CDR3 has 14 amino acids.

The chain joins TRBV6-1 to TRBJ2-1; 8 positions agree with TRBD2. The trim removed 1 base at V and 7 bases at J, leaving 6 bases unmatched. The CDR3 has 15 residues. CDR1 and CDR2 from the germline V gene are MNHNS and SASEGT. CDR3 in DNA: TGTGCCAGCAGTGAAGGAAGCGGGGGCCATAATGAGCAGTTCTTC. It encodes CASSEGSGGHNEQFF.

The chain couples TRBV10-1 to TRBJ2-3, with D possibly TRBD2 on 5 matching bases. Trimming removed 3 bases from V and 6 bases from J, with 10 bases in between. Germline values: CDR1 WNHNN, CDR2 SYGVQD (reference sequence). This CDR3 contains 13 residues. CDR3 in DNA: TGCGCCAGCAGTGAAGGATTAGCGGATACGCAGTATTTT. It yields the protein CASSEGLADTQYF.

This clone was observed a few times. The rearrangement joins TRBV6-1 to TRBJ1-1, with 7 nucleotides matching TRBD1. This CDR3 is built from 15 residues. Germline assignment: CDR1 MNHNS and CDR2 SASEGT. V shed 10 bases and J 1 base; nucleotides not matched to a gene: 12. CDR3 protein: CATANRGQTNTEAFF. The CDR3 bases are TGTGCCACTGCAAACAGGGGTCAGACGAACACTGAAGCTTTCTTT.

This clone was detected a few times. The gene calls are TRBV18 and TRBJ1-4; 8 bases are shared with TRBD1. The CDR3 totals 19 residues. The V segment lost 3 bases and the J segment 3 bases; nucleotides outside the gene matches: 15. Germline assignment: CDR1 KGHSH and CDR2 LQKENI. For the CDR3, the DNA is TGTGCCAGCTCACCTCGTAGGGTGCAGGGGGCCTCGTCTAATGAAAAACTGTTTTTT. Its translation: CASSPRRVQGASSNEKLFF.

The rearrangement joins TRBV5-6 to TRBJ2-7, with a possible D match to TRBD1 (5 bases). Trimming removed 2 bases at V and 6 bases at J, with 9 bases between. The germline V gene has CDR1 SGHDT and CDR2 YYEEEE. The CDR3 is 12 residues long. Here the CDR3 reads CASSFQGTEQYF. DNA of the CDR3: TGTGCCAGCAGCTTTCAGGGTACCGAGCAGTACTTC.

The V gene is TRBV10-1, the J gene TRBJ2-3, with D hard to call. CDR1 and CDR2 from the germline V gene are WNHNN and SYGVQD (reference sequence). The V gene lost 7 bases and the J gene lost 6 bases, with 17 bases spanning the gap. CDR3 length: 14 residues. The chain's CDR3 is CASNDERRFDTQYF. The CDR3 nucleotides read TGCGCCAGCAATGATGAGCGTAGGTTCGATACGCAGTATTTT.

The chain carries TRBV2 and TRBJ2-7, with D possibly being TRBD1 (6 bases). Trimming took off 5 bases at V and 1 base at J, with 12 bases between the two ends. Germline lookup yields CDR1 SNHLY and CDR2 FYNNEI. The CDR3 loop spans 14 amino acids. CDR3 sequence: CASSLQGSSYEQYF. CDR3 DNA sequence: TGTGCCAGCAGTCTACAGGGCTCGTCCTACGAGCAGTACTTC.

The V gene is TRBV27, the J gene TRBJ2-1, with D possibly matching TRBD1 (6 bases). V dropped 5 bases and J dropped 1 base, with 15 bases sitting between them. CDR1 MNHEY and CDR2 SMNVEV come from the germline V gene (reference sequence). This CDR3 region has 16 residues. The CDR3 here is CASSPPDSRSYNEQFF. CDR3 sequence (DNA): TGTGCCAGCAGTCCCCCGGACAGTCGGTCCTACAATGAGCAGTTCTTC.

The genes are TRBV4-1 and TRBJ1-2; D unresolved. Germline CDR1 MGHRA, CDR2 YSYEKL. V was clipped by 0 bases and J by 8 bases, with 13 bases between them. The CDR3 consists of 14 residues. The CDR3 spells CASSQDRGLWGYTF. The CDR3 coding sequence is TGCGCCAGCAGCCAAGATCGTGGGCTTTGGGGCTACACCTTC.

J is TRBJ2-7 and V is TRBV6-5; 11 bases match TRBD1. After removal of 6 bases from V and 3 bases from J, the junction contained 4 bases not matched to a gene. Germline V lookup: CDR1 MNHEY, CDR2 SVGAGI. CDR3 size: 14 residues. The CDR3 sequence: CASSSGTGGYEQYF. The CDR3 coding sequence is TGTGCCAGCAGCTCCGGGACAGGGGGCTACGAGCAGTACTTC.

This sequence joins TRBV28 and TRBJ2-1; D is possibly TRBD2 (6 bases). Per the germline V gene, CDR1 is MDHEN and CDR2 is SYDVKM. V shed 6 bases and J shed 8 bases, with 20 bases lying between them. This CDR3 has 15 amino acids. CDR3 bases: TGTGCCAGCAGCTCCCCGGGACTCCCCCGACATGAGCAGTTCTTC. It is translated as CASSSPGLPRHEQFF. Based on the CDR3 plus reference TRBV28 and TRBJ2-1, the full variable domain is DVKVTQSSRYLVKRTGEKVFLECVQDMDHENMFWYRQDPGLGLRLIYFSYDVKMKEKGDIPEGYSVSREKKERFSLILESASTNQTSMYLCASSSPGLPRHEQFFGPGTRLTVL.

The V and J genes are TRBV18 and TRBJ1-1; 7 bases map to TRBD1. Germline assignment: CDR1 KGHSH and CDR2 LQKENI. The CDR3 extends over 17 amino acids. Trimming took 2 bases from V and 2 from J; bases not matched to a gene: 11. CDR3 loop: CASSPRGPGPFNTEAFF. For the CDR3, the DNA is TGTGCCAGCTCACCAAGGGGGCCCGGACCTTTTAACACTGAAGCTTTCTTT.

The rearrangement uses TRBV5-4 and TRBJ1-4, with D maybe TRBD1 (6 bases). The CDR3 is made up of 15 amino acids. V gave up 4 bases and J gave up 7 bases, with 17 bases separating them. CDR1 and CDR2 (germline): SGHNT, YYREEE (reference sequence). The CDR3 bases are TGTGCCAGCAGCCAGGAAGGGGGGAAGAGTGAAAAACTGTTTTTT. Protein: CASSQEGGKSEKLFF. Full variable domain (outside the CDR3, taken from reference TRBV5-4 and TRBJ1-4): ETGVTQSPTHLIKTRGQQVTLRCSSQSGHNTVSWYQQALGQGPQFIFQYYREEENGRGNFPPRFSGLQFPNYSSELNVNALELDDSALYLCASSQEGGKSEKLFFGSGTQLSVL.

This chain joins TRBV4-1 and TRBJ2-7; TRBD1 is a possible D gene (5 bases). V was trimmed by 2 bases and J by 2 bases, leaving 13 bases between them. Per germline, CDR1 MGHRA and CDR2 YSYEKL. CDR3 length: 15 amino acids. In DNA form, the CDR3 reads TGCGCCAGCAGCCAACCAAGACAGAAGGCCTACGAGCAGTACTTC. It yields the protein CASSQPRQKAYEQYF.

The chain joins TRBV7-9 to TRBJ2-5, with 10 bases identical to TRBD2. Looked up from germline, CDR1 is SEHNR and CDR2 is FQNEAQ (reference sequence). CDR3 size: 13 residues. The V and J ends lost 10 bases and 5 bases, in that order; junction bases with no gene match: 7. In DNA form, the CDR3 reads TGTGCCACGGAGCGGGAGGGCCGGGAGACCCAGTACTTC. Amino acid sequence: CATEREGRETQYF.

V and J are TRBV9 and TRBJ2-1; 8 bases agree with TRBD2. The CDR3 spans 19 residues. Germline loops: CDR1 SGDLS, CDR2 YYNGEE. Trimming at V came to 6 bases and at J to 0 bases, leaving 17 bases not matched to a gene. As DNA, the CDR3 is TGTGCCAGCACCCCCTTACTAGCGGTAACAGCTAGCTCCTACAATGAGCAGTTCTTC. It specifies CASTPLLAVTASSYNEQFF.

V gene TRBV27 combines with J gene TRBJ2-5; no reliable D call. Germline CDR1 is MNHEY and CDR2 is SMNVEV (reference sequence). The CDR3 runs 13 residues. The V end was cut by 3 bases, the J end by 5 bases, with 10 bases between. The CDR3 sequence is CASSLQPRETQYF. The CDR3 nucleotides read TGTGCCAGCAGTTTGCAGCCCCGGGAGACCCAGTACTTC.

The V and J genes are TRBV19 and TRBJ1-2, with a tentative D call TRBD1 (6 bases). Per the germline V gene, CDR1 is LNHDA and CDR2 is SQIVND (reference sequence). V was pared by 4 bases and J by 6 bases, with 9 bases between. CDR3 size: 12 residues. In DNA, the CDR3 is TGTGCCAGTAGTAAGGCAGGGGATGGCTACACCTTC. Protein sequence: CASSKAGDGYTF.

CDR3 protein: CASSWTVYNEQFF. CDR3 coding DNA: TGTGCCAGCAGCTGGACAGTCTACAATGAGCAGTTCTTC. This rearrangement joins TRBV6-5 to TRBJ2-1, with D tentatively TRBD1 (6 bases). This CDR3 is 13 amino acids long. Germline V CDR1 and CDR2: MNHEY, SVGAGI. V was pared by 6 bases and J by 3 bases, with 9 bases between.

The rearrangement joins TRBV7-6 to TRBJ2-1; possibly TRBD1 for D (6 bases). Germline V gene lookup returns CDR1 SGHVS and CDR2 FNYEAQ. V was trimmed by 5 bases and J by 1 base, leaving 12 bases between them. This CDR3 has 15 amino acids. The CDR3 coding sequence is TGTGCCAGCAGCGCGCGCAGGGGTTCCTACAATGAGCAGTTCTTC. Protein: CASSARRGSYNEQFF.

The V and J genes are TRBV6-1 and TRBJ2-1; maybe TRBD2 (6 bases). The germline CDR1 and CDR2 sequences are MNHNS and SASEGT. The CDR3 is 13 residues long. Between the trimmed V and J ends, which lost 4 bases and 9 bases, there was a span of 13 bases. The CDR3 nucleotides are TGTGCCAGCAGTGCAACCTCGGGAGCTGAGCAGTTCTTC. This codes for CASSATSGAEQFF.

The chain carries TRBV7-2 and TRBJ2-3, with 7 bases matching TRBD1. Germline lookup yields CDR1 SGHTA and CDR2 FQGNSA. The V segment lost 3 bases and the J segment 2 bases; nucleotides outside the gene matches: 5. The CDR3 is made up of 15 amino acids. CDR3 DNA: TGTGCCAGCAGCTTTCGACAGGGCCCCACAGATACGCAGTATTTT. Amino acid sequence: CASSFRQGPTDTQYF. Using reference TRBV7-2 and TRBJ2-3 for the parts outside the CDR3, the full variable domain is GAGVSQSPSNKVTEKGKDVELRCDPISGHTALYWYRQSLGQGLEFLIYFQGNSAPDKSGLPSDRFSAERTGGSVSTLTIQRTQQEDSAVYLCASSFRQGPTDTQYFGPGTRLTVL.

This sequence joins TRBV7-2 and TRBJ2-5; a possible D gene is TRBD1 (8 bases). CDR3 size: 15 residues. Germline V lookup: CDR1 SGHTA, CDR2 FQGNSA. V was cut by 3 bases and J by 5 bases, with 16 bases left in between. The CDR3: CASSLQGARGETQYF. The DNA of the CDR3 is TGTGCCAGCAGCTTGCAGGGGGCGCGGGGGGAGACCCAGTACTTC.

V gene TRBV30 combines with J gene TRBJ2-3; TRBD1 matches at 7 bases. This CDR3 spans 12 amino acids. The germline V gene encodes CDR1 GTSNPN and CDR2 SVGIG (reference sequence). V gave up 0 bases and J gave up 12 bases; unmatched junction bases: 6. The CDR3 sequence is CAWSVLRGHQYF. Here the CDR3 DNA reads TGTGCCTGGAGTGTACTAAGGGGGCATCAGTATTTT.

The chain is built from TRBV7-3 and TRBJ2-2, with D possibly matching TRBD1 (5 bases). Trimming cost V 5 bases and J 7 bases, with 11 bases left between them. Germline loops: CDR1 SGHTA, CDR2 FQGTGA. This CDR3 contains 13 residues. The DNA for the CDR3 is TGTGCCAGCAGCAGCAGGGTTCGCGGGGAGCTGTTTTTT. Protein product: CASSSRVRGELFF.

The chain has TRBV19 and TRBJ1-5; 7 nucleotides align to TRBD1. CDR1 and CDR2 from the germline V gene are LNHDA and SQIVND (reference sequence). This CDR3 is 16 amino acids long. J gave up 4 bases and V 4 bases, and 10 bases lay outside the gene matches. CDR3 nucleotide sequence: TGTGCCAGTAGTACACGACAGGGAAAACCAAATCAGCCCCAGCATTTT. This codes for CASSTRQGKPNQPQHF.

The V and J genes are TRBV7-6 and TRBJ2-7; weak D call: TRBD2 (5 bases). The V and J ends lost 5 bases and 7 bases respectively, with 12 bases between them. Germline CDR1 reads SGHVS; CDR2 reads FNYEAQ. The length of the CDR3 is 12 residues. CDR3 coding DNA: TGTGCCAGCAGCCACCGGCCGGGGGAGCAGTACTTC. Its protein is CASSHRPGEQYF.

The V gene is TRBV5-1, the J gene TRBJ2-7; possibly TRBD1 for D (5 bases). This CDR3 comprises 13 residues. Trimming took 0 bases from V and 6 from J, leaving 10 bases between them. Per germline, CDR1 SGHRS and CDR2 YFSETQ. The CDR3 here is CASSLARVTEQYF. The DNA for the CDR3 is TGCGCCAGCAGCTTGGCCAGGGTTACCGAGCAGTACTTC.

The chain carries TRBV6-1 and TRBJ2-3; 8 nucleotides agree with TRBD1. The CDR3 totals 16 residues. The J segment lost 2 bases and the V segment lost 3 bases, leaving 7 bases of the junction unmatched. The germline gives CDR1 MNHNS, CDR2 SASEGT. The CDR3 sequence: CASSDIRGPYTDTQYF. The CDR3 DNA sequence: TGTGCCAGCAGTGACATCAGGGGGCCTTACACAGATACGCAGTATTTT.

The CDR3 region has the DNA TGTGCCAGCAGTGGGAACAATCAGCCCCAGCATTTT. Translating it yields CASSGNNQPQHF. This chain links TRBV2 with TRBJ1-5, with D uncertain. V dropped 4 bases and J dropped 3 bases, with 4 bases sitting between them. There are 12 residues in the CDR3. The germline CDR1 and CDR2 sequences are SNHLY and FYNNEI.

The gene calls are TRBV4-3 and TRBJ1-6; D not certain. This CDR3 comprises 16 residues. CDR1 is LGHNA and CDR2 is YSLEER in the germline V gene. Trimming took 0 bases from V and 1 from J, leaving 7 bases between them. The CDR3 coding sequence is TGCGCCAGCAGCCAAGATGGGAGGTCCTATAATTCACCCCTCCACTTT. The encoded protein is CASSQDGRSYNSPLHF.